Described below is a single T cell receptor (beta chain) sequence and its context. Its matching antigen is unknown. Full-length variable regions came from constant-region reverse primers plus semi-nested Nested Universal Primer A PCR. TCRdb fed the 5' RACE reads into MiXCR, producing one record per CDR3 protein. Of about 62,000 distinct CDR3 sequences detected, under 35% appear once; the ten largest clones hold about 2.3%. Study-wide findings and caveats: Whole repertoires were not studied in the larger cohort, only one V-J beta rearrangement.

CDR3 length: 16 amino acids. V dropped 0 bases and J dropped 9 bases, with 18 bases sitting between them. Germline loops: CDR1 KGHSH, CDR2 LQKENI. The receptor was isolated from a female donor with breast cancer. Sequencing was performed on tumor-infiltrating naive CD4+ T cells sorted from the breast tumor. Subset: naive CD4+ T cells, CD4+CD45RA+CD25-. The chain is built from TRBV18 and TRBJ2-1, with a tentative D call TRBD2 (5 bases). The chain's CDR3 is CASSPPGSRAAGEQFF. The DNA of the CDR3 is TGTGCCAGCTCACCACCGGGATCGCGGGCGGCGGGTGAGCAGTTCTTC.